A single sample gave rise to the 28 T cell receptor beta chains below, sequenced in a study of T cells in Graves' hyperthyroidism and ophthalmopathy. Template material for amplifying TCR beta CDR3 regions consisted of RNA transcripts. The HTBI primer set drove a first-round RT-PCR of the TCR CDR3. One entry per CDR3 protein, called by TCRdb with MiXCR from the multiplex PCR reads. Of roughly 240,000 distinct CDR3 sequences in the sample, about 25% were seen once. Sequenced: blood. The origin of the receptors is a middle-aged woman with Graves' ophthalmopathy.

The V call is TRBV28, the J call TRBJ2-5; 8 bases are a match to TRBD2. The trim removed 4 bases at V and 2 bases at J, leaving 9 bases unmatched. This CDR3 spans 16 amino acids. Germline CDR1 and CDR2: MDHEN and SYDVKM. The CDR3 spells CASSSTVSGTQETQYF. CDR3 nucleotide sequence: TGTGCCAGCAGTTCGACAGTTAGCGGGACACAAGAGACCCAGTACTTC.

This clonotype was detected many times. The rearrangement joins TRBV7-8 to TRBJ2-7; either TRBD1 or TRBD2 may supply D (6 bases each). The CDR3 consists of 14 residues. V gave up 5 bases and J gave up 4 bases, with 15 bases separating them. Germline values: CDR1 SGHVS, CDR2 FQNEAQ. The CDR3 region is CASSPGAQSYEQYF. The CDR3 nucleotides are TGTGCCAGCAGCCCGGGGGCCCAAAGTTACGAGCAGTACTTC.

The CDR3 loop is CSVKGTGSNYNEQFF. In nucleotides, the CDR3 is TGCAGCGTTAAGGGGACAGGTTCGAACTACAATGAGCAGTTCTTC. The rearrangement joins TRBV29-1 to TRBJ2-1, with TRBD1 identical over 8 bases. Trimming at V came to 5 bases and at J to 3 bases, leaving 9 bases not matched to a gene. CDR1 is SQVTM and CDR2 is ANQGSEA in the germline V gene. This CDR3 comprises 15 residues.

J is TRBJ2-7 and V is TRBV28; TRBD1 matches at 12 bases. The ends lost 4 bases at V and 6 bases at J; junction bases unmatched: 4. CDR3 length: 14 amino acids. The germline CDR1 and CDR2 sequences are MDHEN and SYDVKM. The CDR3 DNA reads TGTGCCAGCAGTTACGGGACAGGGGGCGTCGAGCAGTACTTC. As protein: CASSYGTGGVEQYF.

The chain is built from TRBV28 and TRBJ1-1; a possible D gene is TRBD1 (6 bases). CDR1 is MDHEN and CDR2 is SYDVKM in the germline V gene. The CDR3 contains 12 residues. The ends were cut back, 6 bases at V and 5 bases at J, with 10 bases in the middle. CDR3 sequence: CASRSTGTEAFF. The DNA for the CDR3 is TGTGCCAGCAGATCAACAGGGACTGAAGCTTTCTTT. Full variable domain (missing parts from reference TRBV28 and TRBJ1-1): DVKVTQSSRYLVKRTGEKVFLECVQDMDHENMFWYRQDPGLGLRLIYFSYDVKMKEKGDIPEGYSVSREKKERFSLILESASTNQTSMYLCASRSTGTEAFFGQGTRLTVV.

The table lists this clonotype with many counts. V is TRBV27 and J is TRBJ2-7; unclear D gene. The CDR3 runs to 13 residues. Germline CDR1 MNHEY, CDR2 SMNVEV (reference sequence). Trimming shortened V by 6 bases and J by 0 bases, and 9 bases separated the two germline ends. CDR3 region: CASRELSSYEQYF. As DNA, the CDR3 is TGTGCCAGCAGAGAACTGAGCTCCTACGAGCAGTACTTC.

This clonotype has a count of ten or more. The rearrangement joins TRBV20-1 to TRBJ2-7; 11 positions match TRBD1. V lost 5 bases and J lost 6; bases outside the gene matches: 9. This CDR3 is built from 14 residues. CDR1 DFQATT and CDR2 SNEGSKA come from the germline V gene (reference sequence). This CDR3 is CSAARTGGKSEQYF. CDR3 sequence (DNA): TGCAGTGCTGCCCGGACAGGGGGCAAGAGCGAGCAGTACTTC.

This clonotype was recorded at least ten times. The rearrangement joins TRBV5-1 to TRBJ2-3; TRBD2 might be the D (5 bases). The CDR3 is 15 amino acids. From germline, CDR1 is SGHRS and CDR2 YFSETQ. Deletions cut 5 bases from V and 0 bases from J, with 13 bases between. The DNA of the CDR3 is TGCGCCAGCAGAGCGATGGGGAGTAGCACAGATACGCAGTATTTT. It is translated as CASRAMGSSTDTQYF.

This clonotype was recorded many times. One junction end does not reproduce the germline sequence, and a read error may be involved. The chain couples TRBV19 to TRBJ2-5; D assignment may be TRBD1 or TRBD2 (5 bases each). The CDR3 extends over 17 amino acids. Germline assignment: CDR1 LNHDA and CDR2 SQIVND (reference sequence). CDR3 protein: CASSPYDSRESVEAQYF. Written as DNA, the CDR3 is TGTGCCAGTAGTCCCTATGACTCCAGGGAGTCCGTAGAGGCCCAGTACTTC.

This clonotype was detected many times. This chain joins TRBV5-6 and TRBJ2-5; 7 nucleotides match TRBD1. The germline gives CDR1 SGHDT, CDR2 YYEEEE. J was trimmed by 5 bases and V by 0 bases; bases with no gene match: 7. This CDR3 has 15 residues. The CDR3 sequence: CASSLEAGGMETQYF. The CDR3 DNA is TGTGCCAGCAGCTTGGAGGCAGGGGGTATGGAGACCCAGTACTTC.

This clonotype was seen many times. The junction does not match germline at one end; this may be a read error. This chain joins TRBV24-1 and TRBJ1-5; D possibly corresponds to TRBD1 (5 bases). Germline lookup yields CDR1 KGHDR and CDR2 SFDVKD. The CDR3 sequence is 15 residues long. The CDR3 here is CATSDSSDINQPQRF. CDR3 sequence (DNA): TGTGCCACCAGTGACTCCTCGGACATCAATCAGCCCCAGCGTTTT.

This clonotype was recorded many times. This chain joins TRBV28 and TRBJ2-7; perhaps D is TRBD1 or TRBD2 (5 bases each). Per the germline V gene, CDR1 is MDHEN and CDR2 is SYDVKM. The ends were cut back, 10 bases at V and 4 bases at J, with 11 bases in the middle. The CDR3 runs 11 residues. The CDR3 region is CATTGLYEQYF. As DNA, the CDR3 is TGTGCCACCACGGGGCTATACGAGCAGTACTTC.

This clonotype was found many times. The junction differs from germline at one of its ends, possibly a read error. V gene TRBV12-3 or TRBV12-4 combines with J gene TRBJ1-3; D gene ambiguous. The CDR3 contains 13 residues. CDR3 residues: CASSLGFGNTIHF. CDR3 coding DNA: TGTGCCAGCAGTTTAGGGTTTGGAAACACCATACATTTT.

This clonotype was counted only a few times. CDR3 amino acids: CASSVGAGASPFEQYF. CDR3 DNA sequence: TGTGCCAGCAGCGTAGGGGCAGGGGCGTCTCCATTCGAGCAGTACTTC. This chain links TRBV9 with TRBJ2-7; D might be TRBD1 (6 bases). The CDR3 loop spans 16 amino acids. The V end was cut by 0 bases, the J end by 6 bases, with 19 bases between. CDR1 and CDR2 from the germline V gene are SGDLS and YYNGEE.

The rearrangement links TRBV12-3 or TRBV12-4 to TRBJ1-2; D remains unclear. The V end was cut by 7 bases, the J end by 8 bases, with 14 bases between. The CDR3 is made up of 12 amino acids. The CDR3 DNA reads TGTGCCAGCAACCGGGGAGGGCTCGGCTACACCTTC. Encoded protein: CASNRGGLGYTF.

This clonotype was picked up many times. J is TRBJ2-7 and V is TRBV30, with a tentative D call TRBD1 (8 bases). The CDR3 covers 16 residues. Trimming removed 1 base at V and 2 bases at J, with 18 bases between. The germline V gene encodes CDR1 GTSNPN and CDR2 SVGIG (reference sequence). This CDR3 is CAWSGPRTGRAYEQYF. DNA of the CDR3: TGTGCCTGGAGTGGTCCCCGGACAGGGAGGGCCTACGAGCAGTACTTC.

This clonotype has ten or more counts. The rearrangement links TRBV2 to TRBJ2-2; 7 bases fit TRBD1. The V gene's germline CDR1 is SNHLY and CDR2 FYNNEI. V was pared by 8 bases and J by 4 bases, with 10 bases of the junction left unmatched. The CDR3 runs 15 residues. CDR3 nucleotide sequence: TGTGCCAGCCTAAAGACAGGGTCGGTCACCGGGGAGCTGTTTTTT. Translation: CASLKTGSVTGELFF. Filled out from reference TRBV2 and TRBJ2-2, the complete variable domain reads EPEVTQTPSHQVTQMGQEVILRCVPISNHLYFYWYRQILGQKVEFLVSFYNNEISEKSEIFDDQFSVERPDGSNFTLKIRSTKLEDSAMYFCASLKTGSVTGELFFGEGSRLTVL.

The rearrangement uses TRBV6-1 and TRBJ2-2; D is undetermined. The CDR3 is 14 residues long. The germline V gene has CDR1 MNHNS and CDR2 SASEGT. V was cut by 8 bases and J by 0 bases, with 10 bases left in between. DNA for the CDR3: TGTGCCAGCTCCCTCCTGCCGAACACCGGGGAGCTGTTTTTT. Residues: CASSLLPNTGELFF.

This clonotype was seen at least ten times. The CDR3 coding sequence is TGCAGCGTCGACAGGGGCTATGGCTACACCTTC. Translated: CSVDRGYGYTF. J is TRBJ1-2 and V is TRBV29-1; 8 nucleotides align to TRBD1. CDR1 SQVTM and CDR2 ANQGSEA come from the germline V gene. The CDR3 has 11 amino acids. With V trimmed by 6 bases and J by 4 bases, 1 base remained unmatched.

This clonotype was picked up many times. CDR3 in amino acids: CGSGTGAAGELFF. CDR3 DNA: TGTGGGTCCGGGACAGGGGCTGCCGGGGAGCTGTTTTTT. The chain combines TRBV19 with TRBJ2-2; 10 bases are a match to TRBD1. This CDR3 spans 13 amino acids. Germline CDR1 is LNHDA and CDR2 is SQIVND (reference sequence).

This clonotype has more than one count but fewer than ten. The V and J genes are TRBV9 and TRBJ2-2; TRBD2 matches at 10 bases. CDR1 SGDLS and CDR2 YYNGEE come from the germline V gene. This CDR3 has 17 amino acids. The V segment lost 4 bases and the J segment 5 bases; nucleotides outside the gene matches: 11. The CDR3 DNA sequence: TGTGCCAGCAGCCCCTTCGAGCGGGAGGGCCGGACCGGGGAGCTGTTTTTT. Translating it yields CASSPFEREGRTGELFF.

The J gene is TRBJ1-2, the V gene TRBV2, with D unresolved. Germline CDR1 and CDR2: SNHLY and FYNNEI. The CDR3 is 15 amino acids. Trimming removed 3 bases from V and 6 bases from J, with 17 bases in between. The CDR3 loop reads CASSEVTVNMDGYTF. CDR3 nucleotides: TGTGCCAGCAGTGAGGTCACAGTGAATATGGATGGCTACACCTTC. Full variable domain (rest looked up from reference TRBV2 and TRBJ1-2): EPEVTQTPSHQVTQMGQEVILRCVPISNHLYFYWYRQILGQKVEFLVSFYNNEISEKSEIFDDQFSVERPDGSNFTLKIRSTKLEDSAMYFCASSEVTVNMDGYTFGSGTRLTVV.

This clonotype has at least ten counts. This sequence joins TRBV4-1 and TRBJ2-5; D ambiguous. The V gene lost 3 bases and the J gene lost 5 bases, with 10 bases spanning the gap. Germline V gives CDR1 MGHRA, CDR2 YSYEKL. The CDR3 spans 13 residues. CDR3 residues: CASSQGMFETQYF. The CDR3 DNA reads TGCGCCAGCAGCCAGGGGATGTTCGAGACCCAGTACTTC.

This chain uses TRBV30 with TRBJ2-7, with TRBD2 matching over 11 bases. CDR1 is GTSNPN, CDR2 SVGIG, per germline (reference sequence). Trimming at V came to 0 bases and at J to 6 bases, leaving 7 bases not matched to a gene. The CDR3 loop spans 15 amino acids. In nucleotides, the CDR3 is TGTGCCTGGAGTGTACTAGCGGGAGCCCCTCTCGAGCAGTACTTC. It is translated as CAWSVLAGAPLEQYF.

The chain employs TRBV5-1 and TRBJ1-2; unclear D gene. This CDR3 region has 12 residues. The V gene lost 0 bases and the J gene lost 8 bases, with 8 bases spanning the gap. The germline V gene has CDR1 SGHRS and CDR2 YFSETQ. CDR3 sequence reads: CASSLDMTGYTF. The CDR3 DNA reads as TGCGCCAGCAGCTTGGACATGACGGGCTACACCTTC.

There are many counts of this clonotype. The chain carries TRBV2 and TRBJ2-7; D may be TRBD1 or TRBD2 (5 bases each). V was cut by 6 bases and J by 5 bases, with 20 bases left in between. Germline loops: CDR1 SNHLY, CDR2 FYNNEI. This CDR3 contains 15 residues. This chain's CDR3 is CASRAGPTGAHEQYF. CDR3 DNA sequence: TGTGCCAGCAGGGCAGGCCCGACCGGGGCCCACGAGCAGTACTTC.

This clonotype showed up many times. The CDR3 DNA is TGTGCCAGCAGTGTGATAGGACAGGGGGCTCAAGAGACCCAGTACTTC. This gives the protein CASSVIGQGAQETQYF. The chain employs TRBV28 and TRBJ2-5, with TRBD1 matching 11 bases. J lost 2 bases, V lost 5 bases, and 7 bases had no gene match. Germline lookup yields CDR1 MDHEN and CDR2 SYDVKM. The CDR3 extends over 16 amino acids. Full variable domain (missing parts from reference TRBV28 and TRBJ2-5): DVKVTQSSRYLVKRTGEKVFLECVQDMDHENMFWYRQDPGLGLRLIYFSYDVKMKEKGDIPEGYSVSREKKERFSLILESASTNQTSMYLCASSVIGQGAQETQYFGPGTRLLVL.

This clonotype was seen repeatedly, ten times or more. The V and J genes are TRBV5-4 and TRBJ1-6; 11 bases line up with TRBD1. The trim removed 3 bases at V and 8 bases at J, leaving 7 bases unmatched. The CDR3 extends over 16 amino acids. Looked up from germline, CDR1 is SGHNT and CDR2 is YYREEE (reference sequence). DNA of the CDR3: TGTGCCAGCAGCTACCCGGGACAGGGGGAAGATTCACCCCTCCACTTT. Translating gives CASSYPGQGEDSPLHF.